The sequence of this T cell receptor beta chain was determined in a study of cytomegalovirus exposure and HLA in healthy donors. Regarding the study as a whole: Upon later analysis, TCR association rates were observed to vary by HLA locus, being highest for DRB1 and lowest for HLA-C.

The CDR3 totals 13 residues. Germline CDR1 and CDR2: SGHTA and FQGTGA. The V and J ends lost 1 base and 3 bases respectively, with 7 bases between them. A multiplex PCR was run with 60 Vbeta primers and 13 Jbeta primers. Measured with immunoSEQ multiplex PCR; TCRdb has only the in-frame clones, and not every one. The sample shows 95,000 to 130,000 clones, about 68% of them seen only once. Remarks on this clone: Its antigen is unidentified.

The specimen was PBMCs. The chain is built from TRBV7-3 and TRBJ2-7, with D unclear. The source of this sequence is a woman between 40 and 50 years old in good health and CMV-seropositive. CDR3 loop: CASSLMGSYEQYF. The CDR3 region has the DNA TGTGCCAGCAGCTTAATGGGCAGCTACGAGCAGTACTTC.